A selection of T cell receptor beta chains follows, all from one sample in a study of technical replicates of blood from a few donors. Sequenced by immunoSEQ multiplex PCR; TCRdb stores in-frame clones only, minus some. This table holds 75,000 to 90,000 clones, roughly 94% found once. Material: T cells isolated from PBMCs. The receptors come from a human donor in good health. Each CDR3 is given with its conserved first and last residue. A D gene is named only where the DNA matches it firmly. Clone sizes are given selectively: once, few, many, or a class where the clone is expanded.

TRBV5-1	TRBD1	TRBJ1-4	.	TGCGCCAGCAGCGAGGGACAGGGGGGAAATGAAAAACTGTTTTTT	CASSEGQGGNEKLFF
TRBV28	TRBD1	TRBJ2-6	.	TGTGCCAGCAGCCCGAGACAGGGTGGGCCTGGGGCCAACGTCCTGACTTTC	CASSPRQGGPGANVLTF
TRBV7-2	TRBD2	TRBJ2-1	.	TGTGCCAGCAGCCTACTACAGCGGGAGCTCTACAATGAGCAGTTCTTC	CASSLLQRELYNEQFF
TRBV7-8	.	TRBJ2-3	.	TGTGCCAGCAGCTTAGAGCGGAGTATAAGGTATACGGATACGCAGTATTTT	CASSLERSIRYTDTQYF
TRBV27	.	TRBJ2-7	.	TGTGCCAGCAGTTTGAGTCCGGCAGGGGGGTACGAGCAGTACTTC	CASSLSPAGGYEQYF
TRBV29-1	.	TRBJ1-2	.	TGCAGCGTTACAGGCGTCTATGGCTACACCTTC	CSVTGVYGYTF
TRBV18	TRBD1	TRBJ1-5	.	TGTGCCAGCTCGAAATGGGGACAGGTTAATCAGCCCCAGCATTTT	CASSKWGQVNQPQHF
TRBV7-9	TRBD2	TRBJ2-3	.	TGTGCCAGCAGCTTAATGGGACTAGCGGGAGGAGATACGCAGTATTTT	CASSLMGLAGGDTQYF
TRBV14	.	TRBJ2-7	.	TGTGCCAGCAGCCAAGACCTGTCCCCAGGGTACACCTACGAGCAGTACTTC	CASSQDLSPGYTYEQYF
TRBV7-9	TRBD2	TRBJ2-3	.	TGTGCCAGCAGCCCGTCACTAGCGGGAGGGCCCTCAGATACGCAGTATTTT	CASSPSLAGGPSDTQYF
TRBV6-5	TRBD1	TRBJ1-5	once	TGTGCCAGCAGTTACGCAAGGACAGGGGGAAATCAGCCCCAGCATTTT	CASSYARTGGNQPQHF
TRBV11-3	TRBD2	TRBJ2-1	.	TGTGCCAGCAGCTCGGAGGGAGCGGGATACAATGAGCAGTTCTTC	CASSSEGAGYNEQFF
TRBV2	TRBD2	TRBJ2-6	.	TGTGCCAGCAGCGAAGGACTAGCGGGGCCCTCTGGGGCCAACGTCCTGACTTTC	CASSEGLAGPSGANVLTF
TRBV2	.	TRBJ2-1	.	TGTGCCAGCAGTGACTTACAGGGAGTCTATGAGCAGTTCTTC	CASSDLQGVYEQFF
TRBV15	TRBD2	TRBJ2-1	.	TGTGCCACCCGACTAGCGGGAGGCCATGCACTTTACAATGAGCAGTTCTTC	CATRLAGGHALYNEQFF
TRBV27	TRBD2	TRBJ2-1	.	TGTGCCAGCAGTTGGATAGCGGGAGGATCGGATGAGCAGTTCTTC	CASSWIAGGSDEQFF
TRBV28	.	TRBJ2-1	.	TGTGCCAGTATAGCCGGGAGTAGCTCCTACAATGAGCAGTTCTTC	CASIAGSSSYNEQFF
TRBV10-3	TRBD2	TRBJ2-7	.	TGTGCCATCAGTGAGTCGAGCCTAGCGGTGTACTCCTACGAGCAGTACTTC	CAISESSLAVYSYEQYF
TRBV5-4	.	TRBJ2-5	.	TGTGCCAGCAGCCCCATCATGCAAGAGACCCAGTACTTC	CASSPIMQETQYF
TRBV6-5	TRBD1	TRBJ2-5	.	TGTGCCAGCAGTTCTATTTACACAGGGGAGAAAGAGACCCAGTACTTC	CASSSIYTGEKETQYF
TRBV7-3	TRBD2	TRBJ2-3	.	TGTGCCAGCAGCTTACCTGGGACTAGTGGCACAGATACGCAGTATTTT	CASSLPGTSGTDTQYF
TRBV2	.	TRBJ1-1	.	TGTGCCAGCATCTCAGACAGCATGAACACTGAAGCTTTCTTT	CASISDSMNTEAFF
TRBV27	.	TRBJ2-3	.	TGTGCCAGCAGGGGAACAGGGCCAGATACGCAGTATTTT	CASRGTGPDTQYF
TRBV4-1	TRBD1	TRBJ2-7	.	TGCGCCAGCAGCCAAGAGGACAGGGGGGGTCAAATTTCCTACGAGCAGTACTTC	CASSQEDRGGQISYEQYF
TRBV5-6	.	TRBJ2-2	.	TGTGCCAGCAGCTTGGCCAGTCCCAGGGATTGGACCGGGGAGCTGTTTTTT	CASSLASPRDWTGELFF